Detailed here is one T cell receptor (beta chain). V lost 2 bases and J lost 1, with 11 bases in between. CDR1 is MNHNS, CDR2 SASEGT, per germline. The CDR3 has 15 residues. The data were obtained in a study of blood T cell repertoires in COVID-19. Recruits, aged about 18 to 89 years, lived in 20 to 30 US areas. Participant reports of clinical history set cohort assignment. Original processing methods: Nucleated cell number was recorded as an estimate derived from reference gene primer amplification. TCRdb keeps only in-frame clones here, not all; method: immunoSEQ multiplex PCR. V, J and clone size were drawn from that table, and D and trimming were deduced from the DNA. The repertoire consists of about 290,000 clones, with around 90% occurring once and the leading ten covering about 1.7%.

The clonotype comes from a woman aged 40 to 50 who had recovered from COVID-19. Sequenced sample: PBMCs or T cells enriched from blood (not recorded which). V is TRBV6-1 and J is TRBJ1-1; D is uncertain. CDR3 bases: TGTGCCAGCAGTGAACTCGGGTTGGGGAACACTGAAGCTTTCTTT. This codes for CASSELGLGNTEAFF.